The rows below give T cell receptor beta chains drawn from one sample of a study of blood T cell repertoires in COVID-19. This table comes from immunoSEQ multiplex PCR, and its TCRdb copy is limited to in-frame clones, with some not included. The sample carries some 260,000 clones, about 89% recorded once. Source material: PBMCs or T cells enriched from blood (not recorded which). The receptor set was obtained from a man aged 35-49 years who had recovered from COVID-19. CDR3s include the opening cysteine and the closing phenylalanine or tryptophan.

CASSDPSGGPDEQFF | TRBJ2-1 | TRBV7-7
CASSAQAGAPSTDTQYF | TRBJ2-3 | TRBV9
CASSPRTSGREETQYF | TRBJ2-5 | TRBV3-1/TRBV3-2
CASSALTLAKARQNGNTIYF | TRBJ1-3 | TRBV28
CASSLYSGGVTYNEQFF | TRBJ2-1 | TRBV11-3
CASSPATPHTQYF | TRBJ2-5 | TRBV3-1/TRBV3-2
CASSETANSNQPQHF | TRBJ1-5 | TRBV2
CASSLGLGASQPQHF | TRBJ1-5 | TRBV5-1
CATSDPWRERTDTQYF | TRBJ2-3 | TRBV24-1
CAISSSAGNTEAFF | TRBJ1-1 | TRBV10-3
CASSQGARDTQYF | TRBJ2-3 | TRBV3-1/TRBV3-2
CASTRRAQGSSGNTIYF | TRBJ1-3 | TRBV19
CSVELGQSTDTQYF | TRBJ2-3 | TRBV29-1
CASISGGNTEAFF | TRBJ1-1 | TRBV19
CASSLPGGTGEQYF | TRBJ2-7 | TRBV18
CASSPPLAVNYEQYF | TRBJ2-7 | TRBV6-6
CASSRGQASYNEQFF | TRBJ2-1 | TRBV3-1/TRBV3-2
CASSQDSGTSGETQYF | TRBJ2-5 | TRBV3-1/TRBV3-2
CASSFGQGRHNSPLHF | TRBJ1-6 | TRBV11-2
CASSLPPGNTEAFF | TRBJ1-1 | TRBV7-9
CASSFGLRYGYTF | TRBJ1-2 | TRBV12-3/TRBV12-4
CASGLVPFGQGGGPRGSGNTIYF | TRBJ1-3 | TRBV12-5
CASSQQGGNGYTF | TRBJ1-2 | TRBV7-3
CASSLLLAGANTGELFF | TRBJ2-2 | TRBV11-2